The 9 T cell receptor beta chains below come from one sample, sequenced in a study of post-analysis software for immune sequencing data. Prepared TCR beta cDNA libraries contained unique molecular identifiers. Via MiXCR, TCRdb re-called the PCR reads, giving one row per CDR3 protein. The table lists about 800,000 distinct CDR3 sequences, around 27% of them singletons. Study-wide results and limits: Included in a set of roughly five TRBV segments more frequent in patients than controls were TRBV5-6, TRBV5-1 and TRBV20-1.

Antigen specificity for these receptors is unknown. Sequenced material: blood. These receptors were obtained from a girl aged 10 to 17 with multiple sclerosis.

A few counts support this clonotype. The rearrangement uses TRBV20-1 and TRBJ2-1, with TRBD2 matching 13 bases. Germline values: CDR1 DFQATT, CDR2 SNEGSKA (reference sequence). Trimming removed 7 bases from V and 7 bases from J; junction bases left unmatched: 7. This CDR3 is built from 14 residues. The CDR3 protein is CSVRTSGSSNEQFF. DNA for the CDR3: TGCAGTGTCCGGACTAGCGGGAGTAGTAATGAGCAGTTCTTC.

The chain has TRBV9 and TRBJ2-7; D is unclear. V dropped 3 bases and J dropped 5 bases, with 9 bases sitting between them. Germline V gene data show CDR1 as SGDLS and CDR2 as YYNGEE. This CDR3 has 12 residues. DNA for the CDR3: TGTGCCAGCAGCGGGAGAATGGACGAGCAGTACTTC. Translating gives CASSGRMDEQYF.

The V gene is TRBV20-1, the J gene TRBJ2-5, with TRBD2 identical over 8 bases. V lost 0 bases to trimming and J lost 4 bases; unmatched junction nucleotides: 10. The CDR3 loop spans 16 amino acids. Germline V lookup: CDR1 DFQATT, CDR2 SNEGSKA (reference sequence). CDR3 residues: CSARDSGGLLRETQYF. CDR3 in DNA: TGCAGTGCTAGAGATTCGGGGGGGCTATTACGAGAGACCCAGTACTTC.

Regarding this clonotype: A much larger clonotype is one base distant, so this may be a read error. The chain links TRBV4-1 to TRBJ1-2; D ambiguous. Germline V gene lookup returns CDR1 MGHRA and CDR2 YSYEKL. CDR3 length: 15 residues. V lost 0 bases and J lost 4, with 12 bases in between. The CDR3 DNA reads as TGCGCCAGCAGCCAAGATGGCGGCAGTTTCTATGGCTACACCTTC. This translates into CASSQDGGSFYGYTF.

This clonotype was detected a few times. The chain links TRBV27 to TRBJ2-4; D unresolved. Germline assignment: CDR1 MNHEY and CDR2 SMNVEV (reference sequence). This CDR3 contains 14 residues. Trimming left V 7 bases short and J 3 bases short, with 13 bases between. CDR3 loop: CASKAIGVKNIQYF. The CDR3 DNA reads as TGTGCCAGCAAAGCTATTGGGGTCAAAAACATTCAGTACTTC.

This clonotype was detected only a few times. The chain uses TRBV7-2 and TRBJ1-2; D not resolved. This CDR3 contains 15 residues. Germline-derived CDR1 and CDR2 are SGHTA and FQGNSA. V dropped 6 bases and J dropped 5 bases, with 19 bases sitting between them. CDR3 sequence (DNA): TGTGCCAGCAGTCTCTCCGACTCCCGCAGTTATGGCTACACCTTC. This gives the protein CASSLSDSRSYGYTF.

There are a few counts of this clonotype. The rearrangement joins TRBV7-2 to TRBJ1-6, with 10 bases matching TRBD1. CDR3 length equals 15 residues. J lost 6 bases, V lost 5 bases, and 4 bases had no gene match. The germline CDR1 and CDR2 sequences are SGHTA and FQGNSA. The DNA for the CDR3 is TGTGCCAGCAGCCCGGACAGGGGGAGTAATTCACCCCTCCACTTT. Its protein is CASSPDRGSNSPLHF.

The chain combines TRBV12-3 or TRBV12-4 with TRBJ1-1; TRBD1 aligns across 11 bases. The CDR3 has 14 residues. The V gene end was trimmed by 6 bases and the J gene end by 7 bases; junction bases not matched to a gene: 7. The CDR3 spells CASRTPGQGGEAFF. The CDR3 coding sequence is TGTGCCAGCAGAACCCCGGGACAGGGGGGTGAAGCTTTCTTT.

The chain links TRBV15 to TRBJ2-7; 10 bases fit TRBD2. The germline V gene encodes CDR1 LNHNV and CDR2 YYDKDF (reference sequence). After removal of 5 bases from V and 5 bases from J, the junction contained 18 bases not matched to a gene. The CDR3 sequence is 18 residues long. CDR3 loop: CATSFIHPGLAGADEQYF. The DNA of the CDR3 is TGTGCCACCAGCTTTATCCACCCAGGCCTAGCGGGAGCGGACGAGCAGTACTTC.